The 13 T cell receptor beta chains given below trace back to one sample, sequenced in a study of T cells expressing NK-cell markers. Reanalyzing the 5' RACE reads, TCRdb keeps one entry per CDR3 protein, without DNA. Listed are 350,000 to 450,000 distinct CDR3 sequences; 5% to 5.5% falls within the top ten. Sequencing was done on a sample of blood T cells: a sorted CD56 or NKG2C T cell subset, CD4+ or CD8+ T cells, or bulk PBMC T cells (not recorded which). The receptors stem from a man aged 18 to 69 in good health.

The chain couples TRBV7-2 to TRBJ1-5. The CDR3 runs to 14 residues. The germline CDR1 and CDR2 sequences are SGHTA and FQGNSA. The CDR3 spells CASSPSGGNQPQHF.

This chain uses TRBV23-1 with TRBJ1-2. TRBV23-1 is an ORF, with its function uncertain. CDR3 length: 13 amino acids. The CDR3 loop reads CASSQSGHDGYTF.

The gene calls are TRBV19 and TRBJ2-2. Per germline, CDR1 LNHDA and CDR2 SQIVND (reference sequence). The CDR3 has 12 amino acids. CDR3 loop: CASSMPPGELFF. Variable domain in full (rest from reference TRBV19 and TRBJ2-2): DGGITQSPKYLFRKEGQNVTLSCEQNLNHDAMYWYRQDPGQGLRLIYYSQIVNDFQKGDIAEGYSVSREKKESFPLTVTSAQKNPTAFYLCASSMPPGELFFGEGSRLTVL.

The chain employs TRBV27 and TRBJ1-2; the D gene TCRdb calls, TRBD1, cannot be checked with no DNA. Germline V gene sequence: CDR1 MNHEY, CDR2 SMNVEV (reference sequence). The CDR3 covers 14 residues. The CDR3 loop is CATWGQGEFYGYTF.

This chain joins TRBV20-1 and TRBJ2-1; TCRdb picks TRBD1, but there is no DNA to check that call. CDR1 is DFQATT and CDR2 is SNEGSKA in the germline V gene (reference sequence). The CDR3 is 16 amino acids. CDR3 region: CSARIGAGGAYNEQFF.

This CDR3 is CASSAWSGGAYNEQFF. The V call is TRBV12-3 or TRBV12-4, the J call TRBJ2-1; absent DNA, TCRdb's TRBD2 call cannot be checked. The CDR3 length is 16 residues.

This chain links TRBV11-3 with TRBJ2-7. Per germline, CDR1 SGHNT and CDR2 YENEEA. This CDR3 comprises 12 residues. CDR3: CASSLDGSEQYF. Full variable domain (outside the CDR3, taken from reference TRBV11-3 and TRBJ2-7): EAGVVQSPRYKIIEKKQPVAFWCNPISGHNTLYWYLQNLGQGPELLIRYENEEAVDDSQLPKDRFSAERLKGVDSTLKIQPAELGDSAVYLCASSLDGSEQYFGPGTRLTVT.

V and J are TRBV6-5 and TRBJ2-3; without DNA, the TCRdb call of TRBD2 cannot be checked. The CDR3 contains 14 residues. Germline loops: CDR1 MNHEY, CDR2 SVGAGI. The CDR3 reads CASSYPGLAGTQYF.

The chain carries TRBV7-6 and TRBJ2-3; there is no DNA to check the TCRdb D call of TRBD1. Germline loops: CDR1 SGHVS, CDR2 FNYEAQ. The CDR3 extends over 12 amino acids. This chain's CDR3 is CASSQQGYTQYF. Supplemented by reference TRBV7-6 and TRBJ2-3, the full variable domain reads GAGVSQSPRYKVTKRGQDVALRCDPISGHVSLYWYRQALGQGPEFLTYFNYEAQQDKSGLPNDRFSAERPEGSISTLTIQRTEQRDSAMYRCASSQQGYTQYFGPGTRLTVL.

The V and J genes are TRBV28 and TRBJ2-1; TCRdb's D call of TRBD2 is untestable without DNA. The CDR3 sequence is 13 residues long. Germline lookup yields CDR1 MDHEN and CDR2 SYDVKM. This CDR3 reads CASRLGWGNEQFF. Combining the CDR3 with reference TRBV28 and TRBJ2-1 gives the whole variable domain DVKVTQSSRYLVKRTGEKVFLECVQDMDHENMFWYRQDPGLGLRLIYFSYDVKMKEKGDIPEGYSVSREKKERFSLILESASTNQTSMYLCASRLGWGNEQFFGPGTRLTVL.

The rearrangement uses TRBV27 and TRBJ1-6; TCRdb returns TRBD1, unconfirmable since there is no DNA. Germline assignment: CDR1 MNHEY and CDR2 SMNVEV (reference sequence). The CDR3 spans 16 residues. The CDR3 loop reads CASSLRPGRNNSPLHF.

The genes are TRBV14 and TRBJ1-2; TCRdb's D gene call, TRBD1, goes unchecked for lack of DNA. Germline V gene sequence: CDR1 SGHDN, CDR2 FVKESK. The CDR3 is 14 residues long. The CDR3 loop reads CASSQVMTASGYTF.

The CDR3 spells CASSSRGGASGNTIYF. This chain connects TRBV12-3 or TRBV12-4 to TRBJ1-3; TCRdb picks TRBD1, but there is no DNA to check that call. This CDR3 spans 16 amino acids.